This T cell receptor (beta chain) was observed in a study of blood T cell repertoires in COVID-19. The overall study: From the United States, Italy and Spain came samples of acute and convalescent COVID-19. T cells, B-cell-depleted T cells, or PBMCs provided the cDNA or gDNA that served as material.

This clone was seen a single time. Authors' analysis steps: Nucleated cell counts were estimated from reference gene primer amplification. Sequencing was performed with immunoSEQ multiplex PCR; in TCRdb, only in-frame clones are kept and a portion is missing. From that table come the V and J calls and clone size; the DNA was used to work out D and trimming. The sample holds roughly 180,000 clones, around four fifths seen once. The CDR3 has 15 residues. After removal of 5 bases from V and 3 bases from J, the junction contained 6 bases not matched to a gene. The V gene's germline CDR1 is SEHNR and CDR2 FQNEAQ (reference sequence).

Specimen: peripheral blood. The chain joins TRBV7-9 to TRBJ2-7, with 11 nucleotides matching TRBD2. This clonotype originated in a woman aged 25 to 45 with acute or convalescent COVID-19. The DNA of the CDR3 is TGTGCCAGCAGCCAAACCGGGACTAGCGGCTACGAGCAGTACTTC. It translates to CASSQTGTSGYEQYF.